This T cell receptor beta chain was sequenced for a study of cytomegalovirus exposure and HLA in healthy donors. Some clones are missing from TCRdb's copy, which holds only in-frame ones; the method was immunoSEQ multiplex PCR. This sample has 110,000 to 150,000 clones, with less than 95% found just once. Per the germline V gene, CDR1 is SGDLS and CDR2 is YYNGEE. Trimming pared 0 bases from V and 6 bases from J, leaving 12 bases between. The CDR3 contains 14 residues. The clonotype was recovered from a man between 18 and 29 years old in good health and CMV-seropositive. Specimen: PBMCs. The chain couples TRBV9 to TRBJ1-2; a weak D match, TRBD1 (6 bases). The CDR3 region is CASSVEDSGDGYTF. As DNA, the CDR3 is TGTGCCAGCAGCGTAGAGGACAGCGGGGATGGCTACACCTTC.